This paragraph reports one TCR beta chain. The antigen is unknown. These data belong to a study of shared clonotypes between healthy human individuals. Background on the study: Those who served as donors were two women and a few men between the ages of 18 and 49. Whole-study results and caveats: Among non-shared clonotypes, generation probabilities were lower than among those shared by all four donors. The study found roughly 5% of naive CD4 clonotypes shared across several donors.

Clones were sequenced by immunoSEQ multiplex PCR, and TCRdb holds only the in-frame ones, with some missing. The table includes 1.5 million to 1.9 million clones, approximately 98% detected once. Naive CD4+ cells were CD45RA-selected; the remaining cells were memory. The J segment lost 2 bases and the V segment lost 3 bases, leaving 2 bases of the junction unmatched. Germline CDR1 reads SGHRS; CDR2 reads YFSETQ. The CDR3 runs 14 residues. This receptor was taken from a man aged 30-40 years in good health. The chain joins TRBV5-1 to TRBJ2-5; 9 nucleotides align to TRBD1. Sample: naive CD4+ T cells sorted from blood. Subset specified: CD45RA+ positively selected. CDR3 DNA: TGCGCCAGCAGCTCACAGGGGGCGCAAGAGACCCAGTACTTC. Translation gives CASSSQGAQETQYF.